Detailed here is one T cell receptor (beta chain). MiXCR, applied by TCRdb to the RT-PCR reads, yields one record per CDR3 protein. This repertoire shows 600,000 to 850,000 distinct CDR3 sequences, 14% found once; its top ten account for 6.5% to 8%. The CDR3 covers 14 residues. J lost 5 bases, V lost 4 bases, and 5 bases had no gene match. Germline CDR1 reads GTSNPN; CDR2 reads SVGIG (reference sequence). This sample is part of a study of response to subunit inactivated influenza vaccine. The rearrangement links TRBV30 to TRBJ1-5; 10 nucleotides align to TRBD1. Specimen: PBMCs from blood, collected around 15 days before vaccination. The receptor was derived from a man aged 50 to 60 who received an inactivated influenza vaccine. The CDR3 DNA sequence: TGTGCCTGGAATTTCGGGACAGGGGATCAGCCCCAGCATTTT. This encodes CAWNFGTGDQPQHF.